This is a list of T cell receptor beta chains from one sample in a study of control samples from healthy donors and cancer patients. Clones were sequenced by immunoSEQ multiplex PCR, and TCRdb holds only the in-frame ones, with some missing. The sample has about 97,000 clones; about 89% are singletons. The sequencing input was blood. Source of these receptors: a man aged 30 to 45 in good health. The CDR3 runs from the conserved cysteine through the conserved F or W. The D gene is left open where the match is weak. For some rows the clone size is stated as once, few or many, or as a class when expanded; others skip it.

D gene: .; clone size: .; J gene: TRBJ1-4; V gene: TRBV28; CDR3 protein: CASSLTGKRGLSEKLFF; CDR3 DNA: TGTGCCAGCAGCTTAACCGGCAAGCGGGGGCTGAGTGAAAAACTGTTTTTT
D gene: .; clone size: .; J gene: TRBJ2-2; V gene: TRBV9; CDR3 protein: CASSWFYQGGELFF; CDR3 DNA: TGTGCCAGCAGCTGGTTCTATCAAGGCGGGGAGCTGTTTTTT
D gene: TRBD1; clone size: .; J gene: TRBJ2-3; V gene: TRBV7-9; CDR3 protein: CASSGTGGKDTQYF; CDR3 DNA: TGTGCCAGCAGTGGGACAGGCGGGAAAGATACGCAGTATTTT
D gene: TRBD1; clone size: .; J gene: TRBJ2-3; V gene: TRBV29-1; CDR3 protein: CSVEDLDREGNTQYF; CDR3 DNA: TGCAGCGTTGAAGATCTTGACAGGGAAGGGAATACGCAGTATTTT
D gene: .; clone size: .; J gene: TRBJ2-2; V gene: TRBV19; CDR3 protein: CASGHRGGAGELFF; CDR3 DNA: TGTGCCAGTGGTCACAGGGGAGGCGCCGGGGAGCTGTTTTTT
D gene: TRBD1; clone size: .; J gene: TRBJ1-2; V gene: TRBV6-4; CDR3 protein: CASSDWFSGTGSGYTF; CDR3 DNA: TGTGCCAGCAGTGACTGGTTCTCCGGGACAGGGAGTGGCTACACCTTC
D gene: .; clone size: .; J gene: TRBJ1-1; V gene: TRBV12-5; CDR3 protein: CASGPGHFPTEAFF; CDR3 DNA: TGTGCTAGTGGTCCCGGACACTTCCCCACTGAAGCTTTCTTT
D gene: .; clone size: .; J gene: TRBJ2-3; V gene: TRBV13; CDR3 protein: CASSLGPDTQYF; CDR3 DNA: TGTGCCAGCAGCTTAGGGCCAGATACGCAGTATTTT
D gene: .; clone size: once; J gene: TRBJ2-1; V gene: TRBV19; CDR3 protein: CASSRGPFESNEQFF; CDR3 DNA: TGTGCCAGTAGTAGGGGGCCTTTCGAGTCCAATGAGCAGTTCTTC
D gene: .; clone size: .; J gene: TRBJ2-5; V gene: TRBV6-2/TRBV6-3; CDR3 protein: CASSPGGWGSQETQYF; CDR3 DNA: TGTGCCAGCAGCCCTGGTGGCTGGGGAAGTCAAGAGACCCAGTACTTC
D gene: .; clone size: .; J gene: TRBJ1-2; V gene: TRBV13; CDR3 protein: CASSLGTVYGYTF; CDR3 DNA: TGTGCCAGCAGCTTGGGGACCGTCTATGGCTACACCTTC
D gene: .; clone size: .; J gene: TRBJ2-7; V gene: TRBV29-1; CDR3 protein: CSVMGTGANSYEQYF; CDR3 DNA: TGCAGCGTTATGGGGACGGGCGCCAACTCCTACGAGCAGTACTTC
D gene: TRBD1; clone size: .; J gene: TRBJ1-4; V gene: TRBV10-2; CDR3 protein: CASGPGQGNEKLFF; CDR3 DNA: TGCGCCAGCGGCCCGGGACAGGGGAATGAAAAACTGTTTTTT
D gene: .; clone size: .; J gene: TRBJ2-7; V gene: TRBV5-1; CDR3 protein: CASSLHQQEGENF; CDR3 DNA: TGCGCCAGCAGCTTGCATCAGCAGGAAGGGGAGAACTTC
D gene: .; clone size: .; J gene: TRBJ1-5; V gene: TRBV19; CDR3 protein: CASSISGSHSNQPQHF; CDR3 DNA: TGTGCCAGTAGTATCTCGGGGTCTCACAGCAATCAGCCCCAGCATTTT
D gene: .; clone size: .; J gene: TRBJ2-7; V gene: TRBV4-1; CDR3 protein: CASSQASSFYEQYF; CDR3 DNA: TGCGCCAGCAGCCAAGCATCCTCCTTCTACGAGCAGTACTTC
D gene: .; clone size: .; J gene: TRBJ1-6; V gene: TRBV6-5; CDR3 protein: CASKAGGPGSPLHF; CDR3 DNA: TGTGCCAGCAAGGCCGGGGGCCCGGGTTCACCCCTCCACTTT